This T cell receptor (beta chain) was profiled in a study of T cells in narcolepsy. Study as a whole: Patients with NT1 or NT2 and healthy control donors were enrolled.

With respect to this clone: What it recognizes is unknown.

This table comes from immunoSEQ multiplex PCR, and its TCRdb copy is limited to in-frame clones, with some not included. This table has some 30,000 clones, under 85% appearing once. Germline V gene data show CDR1 as LNHDA and CDR2 as SQIVND (reference sequence). The CDR3 runs 15 residues. Trimming pared 3 bases from V and 4 bases from J, leaving 14 bases between. Study results and limitations: Healthy controls reportedly lacked the autoreactive clonotypes serially found in patients' blood.

This chain joins TRBV19 and TRBJ2-3; D perhaps matches TRBD1 (6 bases). This receptor was identified in a human donor in good health. The sample was memory (CD45RA-) CD4+ T cells from blood. CDR3 sequence: CASSISDSVPDTQYF. The CDR3, as DNA: TGTGCCAGTAGTATCTCGGACAGCGTCCCAGATACGCAGTATTTT.